This T cell receptor (beta chain) was observed in a study of T-cell reconstitution after alpha-beta-depleted transplantation in children. There are many counts of this clonotype. The TCRbeta library incorporated unique molecular identifiers. In TCRdb, the PCR reads were re-called with MiXCR into one record per CDR3 protein. The table shows about 360,000 distinct CDR3 sequences, with about an eighth occurring only once. The length of the CDR3 is 11 residues. The V and J ends lost 2 bases and 10 bases respectively, with 8 bases between them. Germline V gene sequence: CDR1 MGHDK, CDR2 SYGVNS. The chain uses TRBV25-1 and TRBJ1-1; tentative D call: TRBD1 (5 bases). Here the sequenced sample was PBMCs, taken from the stem cell graft. This sequence was found in a human donor who donated a stem cell graft to a child with Fanconi anemia. This chain's CDR3 is CASSETGPAFF. DNA of the CDR3: TGTGCCAGCAGTGAAACGGGACCAGCTTTCTTT.